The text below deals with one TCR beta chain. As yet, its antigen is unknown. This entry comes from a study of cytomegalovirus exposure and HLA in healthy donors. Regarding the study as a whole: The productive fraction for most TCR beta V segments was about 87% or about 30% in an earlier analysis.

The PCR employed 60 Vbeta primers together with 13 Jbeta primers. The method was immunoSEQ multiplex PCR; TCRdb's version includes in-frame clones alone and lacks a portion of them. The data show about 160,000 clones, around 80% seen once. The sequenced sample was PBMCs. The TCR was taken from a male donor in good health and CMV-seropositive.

The CDR3 DNA follows: TGTGCCAGCAGCTTTCAAGGAGGTACGCAGTATTTT. It encodes CASSFQGGTQYF. This chain connects TRBV7-2 to TRBJ2-3, with TRBD2 as a possible D gene (5 bases). Germline V CDR1 and CDR2: SGHTA, FQGNSA. The CDR3 sequence is 12 residues long. Trimming took 3 bases from V and 8 from J, leaving 9 bases between them.